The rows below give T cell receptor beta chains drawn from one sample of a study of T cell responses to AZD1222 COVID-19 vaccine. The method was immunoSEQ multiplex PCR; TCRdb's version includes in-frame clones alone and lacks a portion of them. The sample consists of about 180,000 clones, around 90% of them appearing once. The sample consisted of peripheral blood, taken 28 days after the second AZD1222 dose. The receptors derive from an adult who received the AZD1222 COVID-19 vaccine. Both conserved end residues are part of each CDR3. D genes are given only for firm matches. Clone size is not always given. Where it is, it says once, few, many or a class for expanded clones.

CASSELSRTANSPLHF	TGTGCCAGCAGTGAATTGAGCAGGACGGCGAATTCACCCCTCCACTTT	NA	TRBJ1-6	TRBV6-1	NA
CASSPQGRLDTQYF	TGTGCCAGCTCACCTCAGGGGAGATTGGATACGCAGTATTTT	NA	TRBJ2-3	TRBV18	NA
CASSRTEINTGELFF	TGTGCCAGCAGTCGTACAGAGATTAACACCGGGGAGCTGTTTTTT	NA	TRBJ2-2	TRBV6-5	NA
CASSLGGLAGESTDTQYF	TGTGCCAGCAGCTTAGGTGGGCTAGCGGGGGAAAGCACAGATACGCAGTATTTT	TRBD2	TRBJ2-3	TRBV7-3	NA
CSASPEAFF	TGCAGTGCTAGCCCTGAAGCTTTCTTT	NA	TRBJ1-1	TRBV20-1	NA
CASTLRVNQPQHF	TGTGCCAGCACTCTCCGGGTCAATCAGCCCCAGCATTTT	NA	TRBJ1-5	TRBV2	NA
CARGGVQEQETQYF	TGTGCCCGGGGGGGGGTACAGGAACAAGAGACCCAGTACTTC	NA	TRBJ2-5	TRBV21-1	NA
CASSLTSGAYEQYF	TGTGCCAGCAGCCTGACTAGCGGGGCCTACGAGCAGTACTTC	TRBD2	TRBJ2-7	TRBV7-9	few
CASRMRGHYNEQFF	TGTGCCAGCAGGATGAGGGGGCACTACAATGAGCAGTTCTTC	TRBD1	TRBJ2-1	TRBV5-5	NA
CASSPGTQIQETQYF	TGTGCCAGTAGTCCCGGGACTCAGATTCAAGAGACCCAGTACTTC	NA	TRBJ2-5	TRBV19	NA
CATSGESSYGYTF	TGTGCCACCAGTGGAGAGAGTTCCTATGGCTACACCTTC	NA	TRBJ1-2	TRBV3-1/TRBV3-2	NA
CASSRDPTRNTEAFF	TGTGCCAGCAGCAGAGATCCAACGAGGAACACTGAAGCTTTCTTT	NA	TRBJ1-1	TRBV3-1/TRBV3-2	NA
CASSLGSAAYGYTF	TGTGCCAGCAGCTTAGGTAGCGCGGCCTATGGCTACACCTTC	NA	TRBJ1-2	TRBV7-8	NA
CAKIYGYTF	TGTGCCAAAATATATGGCTACACCTTC	NA	TRBJ1-2	TRBV19	NA
CASSLGGGTGDTGELFF	TGTGCCAGCAGCTTGGGTGGCGGGACAGGGGACACCGGGGAGCTGTTTTTT	TRBD1	TRBJ2-2	TRBV5-4	NA
CASSLTTSGYNEQFF	TGTGCCAGCAGCTTAACAACTAGCGGGTACAATGAGCAGTTCTTC	TRBD2	TRBJ2-1	TRBV7-6	NA
CASSQWDRGEDGYTF	TGTGCCAGCAGCCAATGGGACAGGGGAGAAGATGGCTACACCTTC	TRBD1	TRBJ1-2	TRBV3-1/TRBV3-2	NA
CASSQDGVAGGYGTDTQYF	TGCGCCAGCAGCCAAGATGGAGTAGCGGGCGGATATGGCACAGATACGCAGTATTTT	TRBD2	TRBJ2-3	TRBV4-3	NA
CATKDSNQPQHF	TGTGCCACCAAGGATAGCAATCAGCCCCAGCATTTT	NA	TRBJ1-5	TRBV6-1	NA
CASSLITPGDGYTF	TGTGCCAGCAGCTTGATTACCCCGGGTGATGGCTACACCTTC	NA	TRBJ1-2	TRBV5-6	NA
CASSDQRGGEQFF	TGTGCCAGCAGCGACCAGCGGGGGGGTGAGCAGTTCTTC	TRBD2	TRBJ2-1	TRBV9	NA
CASSYPPDRRSGNTIYF	TGTGCCAGCAGTTATCCGCCGGACAGGCGCTCTGGAAACACCATATATTTT	TRBD1	TRBJ1-3	TRBV6-2/TRBV6-3	few
CAISWVGMTNEQYF	TGTGCCATCTCCTGGGTAGGGATGACCAACGAGCAGTACTTC	NA	TRBJ2-7	TRBV10-3	NA
CAWSSSAGLPTYNEQFF	TGTGCCTGGAGTTCCTCTGCGGGACTCCCAACCTACAATGAGCAGTTCTTC	NA	TRBJ2-1	TRBV30	NA
CASSLFSDRYTGELFF	TGTGCCAGCAGTTTATTCTCGGACAGATACACCGGGGAGCTGTTTTTT	NA	TRBJ2-2	TRBV28	NA
CASSQGDRATNYGYTF	TGTGCCAGCAGCCAAGGGGACAGAGCTACTAACTATGGCTACACCTTC	TRBD1	TRBJ1-2	TRBV3-1/TRBV3-2	NA
CASSQEGSPNYGYTF	TGTGCCAGCAGCCAAGAGGGCAGTCCTAACTATGGCTACACCTTC	NA	TRBJ1-2	TRBV3-1/TRBV3-2	once
CASSGLAVTYEQYF	TGTGCCAGCAGCGGCTTGGCAGTTACTTACGAGCAGTACTTC	NA	TRBJ2-7	TRBV7-2	NA